This T cell receptor beta chain is drawn from a study of shared clonotypes between healthy human individuals. The sample holds one count of this clone. Sequenced by immunoSEQ multiplex PCR; TCRdb stores in-frame clones only, minus some. The sample consists of around 2,100,000 clones, around 96% of them appearing once. From germline, CDR1 is ENHRY and CDR2 SYGVKD. The CDR3 length is 15 residues. Trimming stripped 3 bases from V and 5 bases from J, with 14 bases between. It was CD45RO-negative cells, positively selected for CCR7, that made up naive CD8 cells, with terminally differentiated effector memory CD45RA+ cells excluded. The donors were all Caucasian adults (living in Nashville, Tennessee).

This chain links TRBV10-3 with TRBJ2-1; D call uncertain. Sequencing used naive CD8+ T cells sorted from blood. The sequence came from a man younger than 35 in good health. The CDR3 nucleotides are TGTGCCATCAGTGAATCGGCCCACTCGAACAATGAGCAGTTCTTC. Translated, it gives CAISESAHSNNEQFF.